This TCR beta chain was captured in a study of T-cell memory formation after mild COVID-19. TCRdb used MiXCR to reprocess the 5' RACE reads, holding one entry per CDR3 protein. The table has 550,000 to 600,000 distinct CDR3 sequences, less than 25% seen once. With 3 bases removed from V and 7 bases from J, the gap between germline ends came to 13 bases. The CDR3 runs 12 residues. The V gene's germline CDR1 is SQVTM and CDR2 ANQGSEA. This clonotype was observed a few times. This TCR was sampled from an adult woman who had mild COVID-19 (a few samples of this study predate the infection). Cell type and time point are not known. Material for sequencing was PBMCs or a T cell subset sorted from them (not recorded which). The V call is TRBV29-1, the J call TRBJ2-7; the D is unclear. As DNA, the CDR3 is TGCAGCGTTGATGATCATGGGCAGGAGCAGTACTTC. This translates into CSVDDHGQEQYF.